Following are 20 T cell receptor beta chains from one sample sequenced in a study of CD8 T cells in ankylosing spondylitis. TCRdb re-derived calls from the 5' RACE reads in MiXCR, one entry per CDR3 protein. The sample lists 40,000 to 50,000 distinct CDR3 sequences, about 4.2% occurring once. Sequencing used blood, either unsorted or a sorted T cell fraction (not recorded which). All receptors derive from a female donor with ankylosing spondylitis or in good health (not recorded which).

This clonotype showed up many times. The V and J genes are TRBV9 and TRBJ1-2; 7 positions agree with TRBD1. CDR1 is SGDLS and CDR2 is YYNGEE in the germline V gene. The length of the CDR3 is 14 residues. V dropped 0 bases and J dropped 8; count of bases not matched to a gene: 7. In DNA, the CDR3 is TGTGCCAGCAGCGTAGAGGAGGGGGCGCACGGCTACACCTTC. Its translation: CASSVEEGAHGYTF.

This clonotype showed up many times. The CDR3 spells CASSLPRGGGSTDTQYF. CDR3 nucleotides: TGTGCCAGCAGCCTCCCCCGTGGCGGGGGATCAACAGATACGCAGTATTTT. The chain links TRBV9 to TRBJ2-3; 7 bases are shared with TRBD2. Trimming at V came to 4 bases and at J to 3 bases, leaving 14 bases not matched to a gene. Germline V gene sequence: CDR1 SGDLS, CDR2 YYNGEE. This CDR3 is 17 amino acids long.

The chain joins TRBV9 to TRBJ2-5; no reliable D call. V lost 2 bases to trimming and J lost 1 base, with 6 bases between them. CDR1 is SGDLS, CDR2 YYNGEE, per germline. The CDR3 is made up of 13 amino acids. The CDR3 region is CASSVNSQETQYF. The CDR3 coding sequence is TGTGCCAGCAGCGTGAATAGCCAAGAGACCCAGTACTTC.

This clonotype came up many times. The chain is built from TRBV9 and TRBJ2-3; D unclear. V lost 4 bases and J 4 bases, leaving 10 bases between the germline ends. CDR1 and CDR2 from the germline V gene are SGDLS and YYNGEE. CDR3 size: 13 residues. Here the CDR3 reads CASSSDLSDTQYF. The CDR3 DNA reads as TGTGCCAGCAGCTCAGACTTGTCAGATACGCAGTATTTT.

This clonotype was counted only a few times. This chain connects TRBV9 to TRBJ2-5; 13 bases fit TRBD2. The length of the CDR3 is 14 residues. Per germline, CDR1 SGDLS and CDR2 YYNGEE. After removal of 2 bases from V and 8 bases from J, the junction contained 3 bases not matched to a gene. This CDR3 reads CASSVGLAGITQYF. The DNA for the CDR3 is TGTGCCAGCAGCGTGGGACTAGCGGGGATCACCCAGTACTTC.

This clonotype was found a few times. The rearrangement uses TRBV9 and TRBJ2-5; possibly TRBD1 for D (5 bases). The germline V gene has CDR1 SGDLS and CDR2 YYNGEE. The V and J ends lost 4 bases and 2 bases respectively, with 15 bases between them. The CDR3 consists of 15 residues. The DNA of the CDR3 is TGTGCCAGCAGCTACTCGACAGAAAAGCAAGAGACCCAGTACTTC. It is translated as CASSYSTEKQETQYF.

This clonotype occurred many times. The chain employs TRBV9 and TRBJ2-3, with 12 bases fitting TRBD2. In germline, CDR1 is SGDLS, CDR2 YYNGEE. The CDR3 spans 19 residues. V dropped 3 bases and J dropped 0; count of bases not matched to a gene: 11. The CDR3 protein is CASSASGGVGLSSTDTQYF. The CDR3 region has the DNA TGTGCCAGCAGCGCTAGCGGGGGGGTTGGCCTGTCTAGCACAGATACGCAGTATTTT.

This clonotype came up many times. CDR3 DNA: TGTGCCAGCAGCGTAGGGGGGATAAGCTCCTACGAGCAGTACTTC. This sequence encodes CASSVGGISSYEQYF. J is TRBJ2-7 and V is TRBV9; TRBD1 or TRBD2 may be the D gene (5 bases each). CDR1 is SGDLS and CDR2 is YYNGEE in the germline V gene. The CDR3 loop spans 15 amino acids. Trimming took 0 bases from V and 0 from J, leaving 10 bases between them.

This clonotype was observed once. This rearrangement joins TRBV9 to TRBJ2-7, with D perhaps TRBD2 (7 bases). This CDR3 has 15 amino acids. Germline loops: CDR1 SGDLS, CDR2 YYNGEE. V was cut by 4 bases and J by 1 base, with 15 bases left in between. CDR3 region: CASSPEGGVSYEQYF. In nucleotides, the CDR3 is TGTGCCAGCAGCCCAGAGGGGGGGGTTTCCTACGAGCAGTACTTC.

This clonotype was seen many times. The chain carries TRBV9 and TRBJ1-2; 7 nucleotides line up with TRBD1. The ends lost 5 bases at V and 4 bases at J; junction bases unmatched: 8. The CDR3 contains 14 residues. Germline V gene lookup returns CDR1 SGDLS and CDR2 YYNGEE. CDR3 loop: CASSGDRLPYGYTF. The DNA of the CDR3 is TGTGCCAGCAGTGGGGACAGACTCCCCTATGGCTACACCTTC. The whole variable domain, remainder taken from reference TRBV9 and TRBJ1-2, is DSGVTQTPKHLITATGQRVTLRCSPRSGDLSVYWYQQSLDQGLQFLIQYYNGEERAKGNILERFSAQQFPDLHSELNLSSLELGDSALYFCASSGDRLPYGYTFGSGTRLTVV.

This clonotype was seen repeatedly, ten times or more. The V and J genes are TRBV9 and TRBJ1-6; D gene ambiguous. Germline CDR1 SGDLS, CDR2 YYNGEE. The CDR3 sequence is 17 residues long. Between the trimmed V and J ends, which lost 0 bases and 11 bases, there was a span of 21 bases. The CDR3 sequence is CASSVGIGPRTEPPLHF. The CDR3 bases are TGTGCCAGCAGCGTAGGAATCGGCCCCCGGACCGAACCACCCCTCCACTTT.

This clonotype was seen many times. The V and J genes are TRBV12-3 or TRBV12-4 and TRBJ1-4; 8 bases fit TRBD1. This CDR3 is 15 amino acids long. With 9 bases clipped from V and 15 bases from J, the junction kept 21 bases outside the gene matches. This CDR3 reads CASPFKGRGLLWMFF. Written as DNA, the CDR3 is TGTGCCAGTCCCTTTAAGGGCAGGGGGCTTCTTTGGATGTTTTTT.

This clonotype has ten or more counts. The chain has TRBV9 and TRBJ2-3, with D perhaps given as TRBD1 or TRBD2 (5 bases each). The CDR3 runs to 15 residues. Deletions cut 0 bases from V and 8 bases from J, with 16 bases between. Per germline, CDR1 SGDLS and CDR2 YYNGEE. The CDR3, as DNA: TGTGCCAGCAGCGTAGTTGAGGGGCGCAGTGGTACGCAGTATTTT. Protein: CASSVVEGRSGTQYF.

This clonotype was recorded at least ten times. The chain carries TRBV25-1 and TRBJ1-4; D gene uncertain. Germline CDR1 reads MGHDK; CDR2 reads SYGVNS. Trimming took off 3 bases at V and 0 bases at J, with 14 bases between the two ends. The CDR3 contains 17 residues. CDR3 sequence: CASSDRPGVATNEKLFF. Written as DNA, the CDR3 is TGTGCCAGCAGTGACCGGCCCGGGGTCGCAACTAATGAAAAACTGTTTTTT. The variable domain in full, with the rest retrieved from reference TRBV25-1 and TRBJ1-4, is EADIYQTPRYLVIGTGKKITLECSQTMGHDKMYWYQQDPGMELHLIHYSYGVNSTEKGDLSSESTVSRIRTEHFPLTLESARPSHTSQYLCASSDRPGVATNEKLFFGSGTQLSVL.

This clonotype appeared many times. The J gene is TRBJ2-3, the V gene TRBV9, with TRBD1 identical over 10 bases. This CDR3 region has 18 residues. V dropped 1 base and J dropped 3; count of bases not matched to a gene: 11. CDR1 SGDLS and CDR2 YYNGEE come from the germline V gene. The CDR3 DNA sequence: TGTGCCAGCAGCGTATCCAGCCGGGACAGGGGATCGACAGATACGCAGTATTTT. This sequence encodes CASSVSSRDRGSTDTQYF.

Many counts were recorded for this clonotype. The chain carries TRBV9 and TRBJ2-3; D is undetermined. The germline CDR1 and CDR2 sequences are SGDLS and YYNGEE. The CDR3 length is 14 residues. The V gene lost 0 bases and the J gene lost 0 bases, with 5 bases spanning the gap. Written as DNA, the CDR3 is TGTGCCAGCAGCGTAGCTTTTAGCACAGATACGCAGTATTTT. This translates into CASSVAFSTDTQYF.

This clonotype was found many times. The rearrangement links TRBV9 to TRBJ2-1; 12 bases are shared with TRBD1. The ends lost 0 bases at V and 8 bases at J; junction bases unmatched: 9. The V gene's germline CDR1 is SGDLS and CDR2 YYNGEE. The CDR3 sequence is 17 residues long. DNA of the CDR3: TGTGCCAGCAGCGTAGAGCGTGGGGACAGGGGGCGCGATGAGCAGTTCTTC. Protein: CASSVERGDRGRDEQFF.

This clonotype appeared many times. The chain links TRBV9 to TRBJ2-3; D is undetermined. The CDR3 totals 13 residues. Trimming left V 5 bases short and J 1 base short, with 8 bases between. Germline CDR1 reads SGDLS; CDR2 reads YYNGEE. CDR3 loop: CASSPAGTDTQYF. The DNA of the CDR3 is TGTGCCAGCAGTCCCGCAGGCACAGATACGCAGTATTTT. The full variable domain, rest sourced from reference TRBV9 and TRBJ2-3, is DSGVTQTPKHLITATGQRVTLRCSPRSGDLSVYWYQQSLDQGLQFLIQYYNGEERAKGNILERFSAQQFPDLHSELNLSSLELGDSALYFCASSPAGTDTQYFGPGTRLTVL.

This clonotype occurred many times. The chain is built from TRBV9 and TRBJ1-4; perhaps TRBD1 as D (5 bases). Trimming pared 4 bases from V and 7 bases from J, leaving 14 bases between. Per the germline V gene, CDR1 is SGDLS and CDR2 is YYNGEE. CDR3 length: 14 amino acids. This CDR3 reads CASSNRDGAEKLFF. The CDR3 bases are TGTGCCAGCAGCAACCGGGACGGAGCTGAAAAACTGTTTTTT.

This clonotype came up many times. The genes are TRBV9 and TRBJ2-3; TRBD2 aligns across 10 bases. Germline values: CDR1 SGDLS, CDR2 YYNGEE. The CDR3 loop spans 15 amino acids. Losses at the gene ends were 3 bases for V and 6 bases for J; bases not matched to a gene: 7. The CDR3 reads CASSGVLAGPDTQYF. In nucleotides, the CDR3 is TGTGCCAGCAGCGGAGTACTAGCGGGGCCCGATACGCAGTATTTT.